The 14 T cell receptor beta chains below all came from one sample that was sequenced in a study of T cells in Graves' hyperthyroidism and ophthalmopathy (dated by TCRdb to 2018 to 2020). Library preparation was by multiplex PCR. The sequencer was an Illumina HiSeq 2000. The TCR beta CDR3 regions were amplified from the RNA transcripts. The TCR CDR3 was subjected to a first round of RT-PCR using the HTBI primer set and the Qiagen OneStep RT-PCR kit. TCRdb reanalyzed the raw reads on its own, using fastp at Q25 for trimming and MiXCR for clone calling, and kept in-frame beta chains. Every entry covers one CDR3 protein and lists the most common genes and DNA from its rows. The sample contains hundreds of thousands of distinct CDR3 sequences, roughly 15% of them found a single time. The ten largest make up roughly an eighth of the sample. Sequencing input: blood. The receptors come from a woman aged 45 to 65 with Graves' ophthalmopathy.

This clonotype was seen many times. The genes are TRBV7-9 and TRBJ2-3; 7 nucleotides line up with TRBD2. The junction had 3 bases not matched to a gene; V was cut back by 6 bases and J by 0 bases. Germline CDR1 reads SEHNR; CDR2 reads FQNEAQ (reference sequence). The CDR3 runs 14 residues. This chain's CDR3 is CASSERDSTDTQYF. The CDR3 nucleotides are TGTGCCAGCAGTGAGCGGGACAGCACAGATACGCAGTATTTT.

This clonotype was picked up many times. The chain is built from TRBV27 and TRBJ1-1; D gene uncertain. Germline V gene lookup returns CDR1 MNHEY and CDR2 SMNVEV (reference sequence). The CDR3 totals 12 residues. Trimming removed 5 bases at V and 9 bases at J, with 13 bases between. For the CDR3, the DNA is TGTGCCAGCAGTGGGAGGGCGGGCCAAGCTTTCTTT. It codes for CASSGRAGQAFF.

The rearrangement joins TRBV4-2 to TRBJ1-1; D unresolved. Germline assignment: CDR1 LGHNA and CDR2 YNFKEQ. V was trimmed by 0 bases and J by 1 base, leaving 9 bases between them. This CDR3 has 15 amino acids. Here the CDR3 reads CASSQDWEENTEAFF. The CDR3 DNA sequence: TGTGCCAGCAGCCAAGATTGGGAGGAGAACACTGAAGCTTTCTTT.

This clonotype was seen repeatedly, ten times or more. J is TRBJ1-3 and V is TRBV19; D unresolved. Trimming stripped 7 bases from V and 0 bases from J, with 10 bases between. The germline V gene has CDR1 LNHDA and CDR2 SQIVND (reference sequence). The CDR3 has 14 residues. The CDR3 region has the DNA TGTGCCAGTATCGACGCGGGCTCTGGAAACACCATATATTTT. Translation: CASIDAGSGNTIYF.

The sample holds many counts of this clonotype. J is TRBJ2-2 and V is TRBV5-1; a weak D match, TRBD2 (6 bases). Trimming removed 3 bases at V and 6 bases at J, with 6 bases between. The germline gives CDR1 SGHRS, CDR2 YFSETQ. The CDR3 consists of 12 residues. CDR3 in amino acids: CASSWDSGELFF. CDR3 DNA sequence: TGCGCCAGCAGCTGGGACTCCGGGGAGCTGTTTTTT.

In this sample, this clonotype turned up many times. The rearrangement uses TRBV11-1 and TRBJ2-7; no firm D call. Germline V gene lookup returns CDR1 SGHAT and CDR2 FQDESV (reference sequence). CDR3 length: 13 residues. Trimming left V 1 base short and J 4 bases short, with 8 bases between. The CDR3 sequence is CASSLDALYEQYF. In DNA form, the CDR3 reads TGTGCCAGCAGCTTAGATGCCCTATACGAGCAGTACTTC.

This clonotype was observed a handful of times. The V gene is TRBV19, the J gene TRBJ2-5; D remains unclear. The V gene lost 3 bases and the J gene lost 2 bases, with 16 bases spanning the gap. CDR3 length: 16 amino acids. The germline gives CDR1 LNHDA, CDR2 SQIVND (reference sequence). CDR3: CASSIMLTAVQETQYF. The CDR3 region has the DNA TGTGCCAGTAGTATCATGCTGACTGCGGTTCAAGAGACCCAGTACTTC.

This clonotype was found a few times. The chain combines TRBV20-1 with TRBJ2-2, with TRBD2 identical over 10 bases. The V gene end was trimmed by 5 bases and the J gene end by 4 bases; junction bases not matched to a gene: 10. In germline, CDR1 is DFQATT, CDR2 SNEGSKA (reference sequence). This CDR3 has 16 residues. In DNA form, the CDR3 reads TGCAGTGCTCGTCTCCTAGCGGGAGTGGGCACCGGGGAGCTGTTTTTT. Its protein is CSARLLAGVGTGELFF.

This clonotype was seen only a few times. J is TRBJ2-7 and V is TRBV6-1, with TRBD2 as a possible D gene (5 bases). CDR3 size: 14 residues. Germline lookup yields CDR1 MNHNS and CDR2 SASEGT. V lost 0 bases and J 0 bases, leaving 6 bases between the germline ends. The CDR3 protein is CASSEALVSYEQYF. The DNA for the CDR3 is TGTGCCAGCAGTGAAGCACTAGTCTCCTACGAGCAGTACTTC.

This clonotype was seen many times. The chain has TRBV5-5 and TRBJ2-5; TRBD2 agrees at 8 bases. Germline CDR1 and CDR2: SGHKS and YYEKEE (reference sequence). CDR3 length: 14 amino acids. V was clipped by 4 bases and J by 1 base; unmatched bases: 3. The CDR3: CASSHTSGQETQYF. For the CDR3, the DNA is TGTGCCAGCAGCCATACTAGCGGCCAAGAGACCCAGTACTTC.

This clonotype was seen many times. This CDR3 is CASSLGLVKAETQYF. The CDR3 region has the DNA TGTGCCAGCAGTCTGGGACTAGTTAAAGCTGAGACCCAGTACTTC. V and J are TRBV5-5 and TRBJ2-5, with 8 bases aligning to TRBD2. The CDR3 spans 15 residues. Germline CDR1 and CDR2: SGHKS and YYEKEE (reference sequence). J was trimmed by 5 bases and V by 5 bases; bases with no gene match: 11.

This clonotype was seen a few times. V usage is TRBV19 and J usage is TRBJ2-1; 7 bases are shared with TRBD2. CDR1 and CDR2 from the germline V gene are LNHDA and SQIVND (reference sequence). The CDR3 length is 14 residues. Trimming removed 3 bases from V and 9 bases from J; junction bases left unmatched: 8. CDR3 protein: CASSIGTTHSEQFF. The DNA of the CDR3 is TGTGCCAGTAGTATCGGGACTACCCACAGTGAGCAGTTCTTC. Looking up the rest from reference TRBV19 and TRBJ2-1 gives the full variable domain: DGGITQSPKYLFRKEGQNVTLSCEQNLNHDAMYWYRQDPGQGLRLIYYSQIVNDFQKGDIAEGYSVSREKKESFPLTVTSAQKNPTAFYLCASSIGTTHSEQFFGPGTRLTVL.

This clonotype appeared many times. The chain employs TRBV6-2 or TRBV6-3 and TRBJ2-1; 10 bases are a match to TRBD2. V shed 0 bases, J shed 0 bases, and the junction held 5 bases outside the gene matches. Germline CDR1 is MNHEY and CDR2 is SVGEGT. CDR3 size: 18 residues. CDR3 DNA sequence: TGTGCCAGCAGTTACTCTGGGACTAGCGTTAGCTCCTACAATGAGCAGTTCTTC. This translates into CASSYSGTSVSSYNEQFF.

J is TRBJ2-4 and V is TRBV18; TRBD1 agrees at 7 bases. This CDR3 comprises 13 residues. Germline lookup yields CDR1 KGHSH and CDR2 LQKENI. Trimming took 5 bases from V and 7 from J; bases not matched to a gene: 5. For the CDR3, the DNA is TGTGCCAGCTCAACCCGGGACAGCAACATTCAGTACTTC. This codes for CASSTRDSNIQYF.